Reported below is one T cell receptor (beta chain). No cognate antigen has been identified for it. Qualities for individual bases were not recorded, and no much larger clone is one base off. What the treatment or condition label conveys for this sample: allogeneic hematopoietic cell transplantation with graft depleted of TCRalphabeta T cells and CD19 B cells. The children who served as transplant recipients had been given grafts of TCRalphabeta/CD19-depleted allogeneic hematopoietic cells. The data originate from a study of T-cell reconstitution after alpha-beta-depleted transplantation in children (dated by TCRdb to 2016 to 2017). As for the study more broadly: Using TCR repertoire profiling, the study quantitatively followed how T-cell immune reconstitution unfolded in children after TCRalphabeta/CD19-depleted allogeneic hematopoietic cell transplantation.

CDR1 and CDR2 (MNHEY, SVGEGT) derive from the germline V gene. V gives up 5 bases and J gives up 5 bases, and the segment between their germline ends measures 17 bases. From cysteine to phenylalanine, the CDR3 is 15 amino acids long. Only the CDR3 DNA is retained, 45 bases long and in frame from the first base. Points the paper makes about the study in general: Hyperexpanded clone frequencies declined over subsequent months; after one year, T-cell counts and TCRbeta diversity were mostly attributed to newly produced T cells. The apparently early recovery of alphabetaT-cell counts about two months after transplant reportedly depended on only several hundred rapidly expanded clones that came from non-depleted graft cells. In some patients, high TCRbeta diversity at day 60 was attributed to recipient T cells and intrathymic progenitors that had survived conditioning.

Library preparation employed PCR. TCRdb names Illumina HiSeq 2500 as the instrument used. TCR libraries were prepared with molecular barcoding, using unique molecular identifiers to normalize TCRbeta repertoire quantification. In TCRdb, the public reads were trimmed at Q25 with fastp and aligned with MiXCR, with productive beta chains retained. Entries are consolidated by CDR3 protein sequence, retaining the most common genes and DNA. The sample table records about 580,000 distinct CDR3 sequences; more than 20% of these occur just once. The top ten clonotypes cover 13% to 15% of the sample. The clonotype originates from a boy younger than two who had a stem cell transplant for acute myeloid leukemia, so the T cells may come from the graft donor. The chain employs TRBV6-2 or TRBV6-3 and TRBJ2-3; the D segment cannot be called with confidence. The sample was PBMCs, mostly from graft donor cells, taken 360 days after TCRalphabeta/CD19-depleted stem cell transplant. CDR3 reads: CASSRHQIPQDTQYF. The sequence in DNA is TGTGCCAGCAGTAGACATCAAATTCCCCAAGATACGCAGTATTTT.